The 18 T cell receptor beta chains below all came from one sample that was sequenced in a study of blood T cell repertoires in COVID-19. The method was immunoSEQ multiplex PCR; TCRdb's version includes in-frame clones alone and lacks a portion of them. This table has tens of thousands of clones, over 80% appearing once. The sample consisted of peripheral blood. Every receptor here comes from a man aged 35 to 55 with acute or convalescent COVID-19.

This chain joins TRBV24-1 and TRBJ1-5; possibly TRBD1 for D (5 bases). This CDR3 is 14 amino acids long. The V gene's germline CDR1 is KGHDR and CDR2 SFDVKD. V was cut by 6 bases and J by 4 bases, with 12 bases left in between. The DNA for the CDR3 is TGTGCCACCAGTAGACAGACCTCGAATCAGCCCCAGCATTTT. Translated: CATSRQTSNQPQHF.

J is TRBJ2-1 and V is TRBV10-1; 7 bases fit TRBD2. V gave up 3 bases and J gave up 4 bases; unmatched junction bases: 6. CDR1 WNHNN and CDR2 SYGVQD come from the germline V gene (reference sequence). The CDR3 runs to 15 residues. In nucleotides, the CDR3 is TGCGCCAGCAGTGACGGGTCTAGCGGTTACAATGAGCAGTTCTTC. Encoded protein: CASSDGSSGYNEQFF.

The chain employs TRBV5-5 and TRBJ1-1; possible D gene TRBD1, 5 bases. The CDR3 length is 13 residues. The germline V gene has CDR1 SGHKS and CDR2 YYEKEE (reference sequence). Trimming removed 3 bases from V and 3 bases from J, with 9 bases in between. The CDR3 coding sequence is TGTGCCAGCAGCTGGACGGGGGACACTGAAGCTTTCTTT. This codes for CASSWTGDTEAFF.

This clone has just one count. The V gene is TRBV18, the J gene TRBJ2-2, with 7 nucleotides matching TRBD2. J lost 3 bases, V lost 2 bases, and 6 bases had no gene match. Germline loops: CDR1 KGHSH, CDR2 LQKENI. This CDR3 region has 16 residues. Here the CDR3 DNA reads TGTGCCAGCTCACCATTGGGAGGGGACGACACCGGGGAGCTGTTTTTT. Residues: CASSPLGGDDTGELFF.

The V gene is TRBV3-1 (or the pseudogene TRBV3-2), the J gene TRBJ2-3; TRBD2 aligns across 7 bases. Trimming at V came to 5 bases and at J to 0 bases, leaving 5 bases not matched to a gene. CDR1 and CDR2 from the germline V gene are LGHDT and YNNKEL (reference sequence). The CDR3 sequence is 15 residues long. CDR3 sequence (DNA): TGTGCCAGCAGCTATAGCGGGCGGAGCACAGATACGCAGTATTTT. Translation gives CASSYSGRSTDTQYF.

CDR3 region: CASRRDSLNYGYTF. The CDR3 DNA reads TGTGCCAGCAGACGGGACAGCCTGAACTATGGCTACACCTTC. The gene calls are TRBV6-5 and TRBJ1-2; 7 bases are shared with TRBD1. The CDR3 is made up of 14 amino acids. CDR1 is MNHEY, CDR2 SVGAGI, per germline. Trimming took 6 bases from V and 2 from J; bases not matched to a gene: 6.

The genes are TRBV20-1 and TRBJ2-1; 8 bases are a match to TRBD2. The CDR3 loop spans 12 amino acids. The germline CDR1 and CDR2 sequences are DFQATT and SNEGSKA (reference sequence). V dropped 3 bases and J dropped 7; count of bases not matched to a gene: 2. For the CDR3, the DNA is TGCAGTGCTAGTCCTAGCGGGAATGAGCAGTTCTTC. Encoded protein: CSASPSGNEQFF.

The CDR3 nucleotides read TGCAGCGTTGCCCCGACAACAACTAATGAAAAACTGTTTTTT. This encodes CSVAPTTTNEKLFF. V and J are TRBV29-1 and TRBJ1-4; D not resolved. This CDR3 is built from 14 residues. V was clipped by 4 bases and J by 0 bases, with 9 bases between them. Germline assignment: CDR1 SQVTM and CDR2 ANQGSEA.

V is TRBV18 and J is TRBJ1-4; weak D call: TRBD1 (5 bases). The V gene's germline CDR1 is KGHSH and CDR2 LQKENI. The CDR3 has 17 residues. The V gene lost 0 bases and the J gene lost 8 bases, with 19 bases spanning the gap. In DNA form, the CDR3 reads TGTGCCAGCTCACCACCATTCGACAGCGGGCGAAGGGAAAAACTGTTTTTT. It specifies CASSPPFDSGRREKLFF.

The chain recombines TRBV5-1 with TRBJ1-6, with D possibly matching TRBD1 (6 bases). Germline CDR1 SGHRS, CDR2 YFSETQ. The V gene lost 2 bases and the J gene lost 3 bases, with 15 bases spanning the gap. This CDR3 is built from 17 residues. CDR3 bases: TGCGCCAGCAGCTTATTAGGGGGAAGATTCTATAATTCACCCCTCCACTTT. Translating gives CASSLLGGRFYNSPLHF. The variable domain in full, with the rest retrieved from reference TRBV5-1 and TRBJ1-6, is KAGVTQTPRYLIKTRGQQVTLSCSPISGHRSVSWYQQTPGQGLQFLFEYFSETQRNKGNFPGRFSGRQFSNSRSEMNVSTLELGDSALYLCASSLLGGRFYNSPLHFGNGTRLTVT.

This chain links TRBV6-5 with TRBJ1-2; D not certain. The CDR3 covers 14 residues. V was pared by 7 bases and J by 4 bases, with 16 bases between. CDR1 and CDR2 from the germline V gene are MNHEY and SVGAGI. The CDR3 is CASTNTGTLYGYTF. CDR3 sequence (DNA): TGTGCCAGCACCAACACGGGAACGCTCTATGGCTACACCTTC.

The rearrangement uses TRBV18 and TRBJ1-4; 8 nucleotides line up with TRBD1. CDR1 and CDR2 (germline): KGHSH, LQKENI. CDR3 length equals 11 residues. V lost 8 bases and J lost 7; bases outside the gene matches: 0. This chain's CDR3 is CASTGGEKLFF. Written as DNA, the CDR3 is TGTGCCAGCACAGGGGGTGAAAAACTGTTTTTT.

The chain recombines TRBV7-9 with TRBJ1-1; no definite D call. The CDR3 is made up of 10 amino acids. The V and J ends lost 2 bases and 7 bases respectively, with 2 bases between them. Germline lookup yields CDR1 SEHNR and CDR2 FQNEAQ (reference sequence). The CDR3 is CASSLLEAFF. Here the CDR3 DNA reads TGTGCCAGCAGCTTACTTGAAGCTTTCTTT. Together with reference TRBV7-9 and TRBJ1-1, the CDR3 gives the full variable domain: DTGVSQNPRHKITKRGQNVTFRCDPISEHNRLYWYRQTLGQGPEFLTYFQNEAQLEKSRLLSDRFSAERPKGSFSTLEIQRTEQGDSAMYLCASSLLEAFFGQGTRLTVV.

This clone was seen a few times. V usage is TRBV18 and J usage is TRBJ1-2; no firm D call. The CDR3 sequence is 13 residues long. V lost 2 bases, J lost 4 bases, and 8 bases lay in between. Germline loops: CDR1 KGHSH, CDR2 LQKENI. The CDR3 protein is CASSPRGGYGYTF. As DNA, the CDR3 is TGTGCCAGCTCACCAAGAGGTGGCTATGGCTACACCTTC. The variable domain in full, completed from reference TRBV18 and TRBJ1-2, reads NAGVMQNPRHLVRRRGQEARLRCSPMKGHSHVYWYRQLPEEGLKFMVYLQKENIIDESGMPKERFSAEFPKEGPSILRIQQVVRGDSAAYFCASSPRGGYGYTFGSGTRLTVV.

J is TRBJ1-1 and V is TRBV19; a possible D gene is TRBD1 (5 bases). The germline V gene encodes CDR1 LNHDA and CDR2 SQIVND (reference sequence). The CDR3 extends over 13 amino acids. Deletions cut 1 base from V and 8 bases from J, with 11 bases between. CDR3: CASSIAQGNEAFF. The CDR3 coding sequence is TGTGCCAGTAGTATAGCCCAGGGCAACGAAGCTTTCTTT.

V is TRBV18 and J is TRBJ1-4; D possibly corresponds to TRBD1 (6 bases). Trimming took 3 bases from V and 8 from J, leaving 16 bases between them. The CDR3 length is 15 residues. CDR1 KGHSH and CDR2 LQKENI come from the germline V gene. The CDR3 loop reads CASSPNVRQGEKLFF. The CDR3 coding sequence is TGTGCCAGCTCACCGAATGTTAGGCAGGGGGAAAAACTGTTTTTT.

This rearrangement joins TRBV7-9 to TRBJ2-3; 12 bases agree with TRBD2. Looked up from germline, CDR1 is SEHNR and CDR2 is FQNEAQ (reference sequence). This CDR3 has 16 amino acids. V was clipped by 5 bases and J by 2 bases; unmatched bases: 5. CDR3 nucleotide sequence: TGTGCCAGCAGCCTAGGGACTAGCGGGCACACAGATACGCAGTATTTT. Translating gives CASSLGTSGHTDTQYF.

The gene calls are TRBV18 and TRBJ2-1; D may be TRBD1 (5 bases). This CDR3 is built from 14 residues. V was clipped by 0 bases and J by 7 bases, with 10 bases between them. In germline, CDR1 is KGHSH, CDR2 LQKENI. DNA for the CDR3: TGTGCCAGCTCACCACCAAAAAACAGGAATGAGCAGTTCTTC. Translating gives CASSPPKNRNEQFF.